The clone carrying this T cell receptor (beta chain) was seen more than once but under ten times. Antigen: not known. This sample was included in a study of T cells after yellow fever vaccination. Whole-study findings and limits: Post-booster samples contained most primary-vaccination clones (about 96% CD4, almost 90% CD8).

5'RACE template switching added a universal primer site and UMIs to TCR cDNA. Each CDR3 protein is one row after TCRdb ran MiXCR on the 5' RACE reads. The sample has about 300,000 distinct CDR3 sequences, approximately 4.2% seen once; the top ten hold approximately 25%. The material was PBMCs, obtained 5 days after the yellow fever booster vaccination. The clonotype originates from a man younger than 35 who received the YFV17D yellow fever vaccine.

CDR3 sequence: CASSPTGDRGYTF. CDR3 coding DNA: TGTGCCAGCTCACCAACAGGGGATCGTGGCTACACCTTC. The gene calls are TRBV18 and TRBJ1-2; 7 bases match TRBD1. The J segment lost 7 bases and the V segment lost 2 bases, leaving 4 bases of the junction unmatched. In germline, CDR1 is KGHSH, CDR2 LQKENI. The CDR3 loop spans 13 amino acids.